One sample yielded the 30 T cell receptor beta chains listed below, sequenced in a study. Adaptor-ligated barcode primers were used to amplify TRBV12-4/TRBJ1-2 clonotypes. TCRdb re-called the multiplex PCR reads with MiXCR, one entry per CDR3 protein. The sample has 900 or so distinct CDR3 sequences, around 12% seen once; the top ten hold around 47%. Cells sorted as Tregs were CD4+, CD25+ and CD127-/low. The sequencing sample was made of Tregs sorted from blood. These receptors were obtained from a female donor with breast cancer.

This clonotype was counted between two and nine times. The chain uses TRBV12-3 or TRBV12-4 and TRBJ1-2; a possible D gene is TRBD1 (5 bases). The CDR3 runs 15 residues. Trimming removed 3 bases at V and 4 bases at J, with 15 bases between. CDR3 protein: CASSFKAGPSYGYTF. DNA for the CDR3: TGTGCCAGCAGTTTTAAGGCAGGGCCATCCTATGGCTACACCTTC.

By share, this clonotype counts as medium-sized. V and J are TRBV12-3 or TRBV12-4 and TRBJ1-2; possibly TRBD1 for D (5 bases). V lost 6 bases and J 0 bases, leaving 14 bases between the germline ends. The CDR3 loop spans 15 amino acids. For the CDR3, the DNA is TGTGCCAGCAGCCGAAGACAGCGCTCTAACTATGGCTACACCTTC. Translated: CASSRRQRSNYGYTF.

The chain uses TRBV12-3 or TRBV12-4 and TRBJ1-2; D is unclear. The CDR3 sequence is 12 residues long. The germline V and J ends were trimmed by 1 base and 8 bases, with 8 bases remaining between them. CDR3 loop: CASSLGEWGYTF. The DNA of the CDR3 is TGTGCCAGCAGTTTAGGGGAATGGGGCTACACCTTC.

This clonotype appeared many times. CDR3 nucleotide sequence: TGTGCCAGCAGAACAGGGCAGGGAGATGGCTACACCTTC. Encoded protein: CASRTGQGDGYTF. The chain has TRBV12-3 or TRBV12-4 and TRBJ1-2; possible D gene TRBD1, 6 bases. V lost 6 bases to trimming and J lost 6 bases, with 14 bases between them. The CDR3 has 13 residues.

This clonotype is labeled as medium-sized. The gene calls are TRBV12-3 or TRBV12-4 and TRBJ1-2; no clear D gene. Trimming stripped 3 bases from V and 7 bases from J, with 9 bases between. The CDR3 runs 12 residues. CDR3 sequence (DNA): TGTGCCAGCAGTTTGGACCCGGGTGGCTACACCTTC. Amino acids: CASSLDPGGYTF.

V gene TRBV12-3 or TRBV12-4 combines with J gene TRBJ1-2; the match to TRBD1 covers 7 bases. The CDR3 is made up of 14 amino acids. Trimming removed 7 bases from V and 5 bases from J; junction bases left unmatched: 10. The CDR3 is CASTLMGQLYGYTF. The DNA of the CDR3 is TGTGCCAGCACCCTAATGGGACAGTTATATGGCTACACCTTC.

This clonotype was seen just once. The rearrangement uses TRBV12-3 or TRBV12-4 and TRBJ1-2; 9 bases line up with TRBD1. V lost 5 bases to trimming and J lost 4 bases; unmatched junction nucleotides: 8. The CDR3 is 15 residues long. CDR3 nucleotides: TGTGCCAGCAGTCCTACCGGGACAGGGACCTATGGCTACACCTTC. It codes for CASSPTGTGTYGYTF.

This clonotype is medium-sized in the sample. V and J are TRBV12-3 or TRBV12-4 and TRBJ1-2; tentatively, D is TRBD1 (6 bases). V lost 2 bases and J lost 2, with 6 bases in between. The CDR3 length is 13 residues. The CDR3 spells CASSLQGNYGYTF. The CDR3 DNA follows: TGTGCCAGCAGTTTACAGGGGAACTATGGCTACACCTTC.

By proportion, this clonotype is medium-sized. The V call is TRBV12-3 or TRBV12-4, the J call TRBJ1-2; possible D gene TRBD1, 6 bases. The CDR3 totals 15 residues. Trimming took 5 bases from V and 2 from J, leaving 15 bases between them. The DNA for the CDR3 is TGTGCCAGCAGTCCTCGCAACAGGGCGAACTATGGCTACACCTTC. Translation gives CASSPRNRANYGYTF.

By share, this clonotype ranks as medium-sized. The rearrangement joins TRBV12-3 or TRBV12-4 to TRBJ1-2; D gene ambiguous. The CDR3 covers 16 residues. The germline V and J ends were trimmed by 0 bases and 4 bases, with 15 bases remaining between them. This CDR3 reads CASSLASTVGSYGYTF. The CDR3, as DNA: TGTGCCAGCAGTTTAGCTTCCACTGTTGGTAGCTATGGCTACACCTTC.

By share of the sample, this clonotype is medium-sized. V is TRBV12-3 or TRBV12-4 and J is TRBJ1-2; 8 bases are shared with TRBD1. After removal of 1 base from V and 7 bases from J, the junction contained 5 bases not matched to a gene. The CDR3 runs to 14 residues. CDR3 DNA sequence: TGTGCCAGCAGTTTAGGGACAGGGAAAAGTGGCTACACCTTC. It yields the protein CASSLGTGKSGYTF.

This clonotype counts as medium-sized (0.01 to 0.1%). This chain uses TRBV12-3 or TRBV12-4 with TRBJ1-2; D is possibly TRBD1 (5 bases). Trimming took 4 bases from V and 8 from J, leaving 8 bases between them. The CDR3 extends over 11 amino acids. The CDR3: CASSSGRGYTF. The CDR3 nucleotides are TGTGCCAGCAGTTCAGGGCGGGGCTACACCTTC.

In its sample, this clonotype ranks as large (0.1 to 1%). The chain is built from TRBV12-3 or TRBV12-4 and TRBJ1-2, with 7 positions matching TRBD1. The CDR3 covers 10 residues. J was trimmed by 14 bases and V by 0 bases; bases with no gene match: 0. The CDR3 DNA reads TGTGCCAGCAGTTTAGCGACAGGGACCTTC. This gives the protein CASSLATGTF.

Sample share makes this clonotype large (0.1 to 1%). The CDR3 DNA reads as TGTGCCAGCAGTTTCTTCGCGGACGGAGCGCCCTATGGCTACACCTTC. Translated, it gives CASSFFADGAPYGYTF. The gene calls are TRBV12-3 or TRBV12-4 and TRBJ1-2; the D is unclear. V lost 3 bases and J 4 bases, leaving 18 bases between the germline ends. The CDR3 runs 16 residues.

Sample share makes this clonotype medium-sized. V is TRBV12-3 or TRBV12-4 and J is TRBJ1-2; no firm D call. V was shortened by 3 bases and J by 8 bases, with 10 bases between the two germline ends. There are 12 residues in the CDR3. The CDR3 DNA reads TGTGCCAGCAGTTTTGGACGGGAGGGCTACACCTTC. It translates to CASSFGREGYTF.

This clonotype qualifies as medium-sized. This chain links TRBV12-3 or TRBV12-4 with TRBJ1-2, with D hard to call. V was clipped by 2 bases and J by 2 bases, with 9 bases between them. This CDR3 has 14 residues. CDR3 bases: TGTGCCAGCAGTTTACTTGGGGAGAACTATGGCTACACCTTC. Translation gives CASSLLGENYGYTF.

This clonotype has only one observation. The chain employs TRBV12-3 or TRBV12-4 and TRBJ1-2, with 7 bases that match TRBD1. This CDR3 has 12 amino acids. The J segment lost 8 bases and the V segment lost 7 bases, leaving 7 bases of the junction unmatched. CDR3 protein: CASTLMGQGYTF. CDR3 coding DNA: TGTGCCAGCACCCTAATGGGACAGGGCTACACCTTC.

In its sample, this clonotype is medium-sized (0.01 to 0.1%). The chain recombines TRBV12-3 or TRBV12-4 with TRBJ1-2; no firm D call. CDR3 length: 13 residues. The V end was cut by 8 bases, the J end by 0 bases, with 10 bases between. The DNA for the CDR3 is TGTGCCAGCGGTGCTCTCGCTAACTATGGCTACACCTTC. Protein: CASGALANYGYTF.

This clonotype is classed as medium-sized. This chain links TRBV12-5 with TRBJ1-2; maybe TRBD1 (5 bases). Germline V CDR1 and CDR2: LGHNT, FRNRAP. The CDR3 loop spans 13 amino acids. V was clipped by 5 bases and J by 3 bases, with 10 bases between them. The CDR3 sequence: CASGTQTDYGYTF. The CDR3 coding sequence is TGTGCTAGTGGTACTCAGACAGACTATGGCTACACCTTC.

This clonotype is medium-sized in the sample. The J gene is TRBJ1-2, the V gene TRBV12-3 or TRBV12-4; D is unclear. This CDR3 has 14 residues. V was shortened by 3 bases and J by 8 bases, with 16 bases between the two germline ends. CDR3 sequence (DNA): TGTGCCAGCAGTTTCAAGGTAGATGTACTCGGCTACACCTTC. Amino acid sequence: CASSFKVDVLGYTF.

This clonotype is labeled as medium-sized. The J gene is TRBJ1-2, the V gene TRBV12-3 or TRBV12-4; D is ambiguous. Trimming shortened V by 3 bases and J by 6 bases, and 11 bases separated the two germline ends. The CDR3 covers 13 residues. The CDR3 nucleotides are TGTGCCAGCAGTTTTAACGGGTTGGATGGCTACACCTTC. This encodes CASSFNGLDGYTF.

The rearrangement uses TRBV12-3 or TRBV12-4 and TRBJ1-2; a possible D gene is TRBD1 (5 bases). Trimming took off 3 bases at V and 8 bases at J, with 19 bases between the two ends. The CDR3 spans 15 residues. The CDR3 protein is CASSLDTGHFEGYTF. CDR3 DNA: TGTGCCAGCAGTTTGGATACCGGACACTTCGAGGGCTACACCTTC.

This clonotype is medium-sized within its sample. The chain is built from TRBV12-3 or TRBV12-4 and TRBJ1-2, with D perhaps TRBD1 (5 bases). The length of the CDR3 is 12 residues. The V and J ends lost 5 bases and 7 bases respectively, with 11 bases between them. CDR3: CASSMAGLGYTF. In DNA form, the CDR3 reads TGTGCCAGCAGTATGGCAGGGCTTGGCTACACCTTC.

Within the sample, this clonotype is medium-sized. V gene TRBV12-3 or TRBV12-4 combines with J gene TRBJ1-2; no clear D gene. The CDR3 is 13 amino acids. Trimming pared 6 bases from V and 4 bases from J, leaving 12 bases between. CDR3 residues: CASSPGYFYGYTF. The CDR3 bases are TGTGCCAGCAGCCCGGGTTACTTCTATGGCTACACCTTC.

In its sample, this clonotype ranks as hyperexpanded. The J gene is TRBJ1-2, the V gene TRBV12-3 or TRBV12-4, with D perhaps TRBD1 (6 bases). The CDR3 has 14 amino acids. The ends were cut back, 2 bases at V and 0 bases at J, with 7 bases in the middle. Here the CDR3 DNA reads TGTGCCAGCAGTTTAAGGACAGCTAACTATGGCTACACCTTC. Its protein is CASSLRTANYGYTF.

By frequency in the sample, this clonotype is hyperexpanded (1% or more). CDR3 coding DNA: TGTGCCAGCATCCAGGGACAGGGAATTTATGGCTACACCTTC. Residues: CASIQGQGIYGYTF. The chain combines TRBV12-3 or TRBV12-4 with TRBJ1-2; 9 bases are shared with TRBD1. V shed 7 bases, J shed 5 bases, and the junction held 8 bases outside the gene matches. The CDR3 covers 14 residues.

This clonotype was detected ten times or more. CDR3 sequence reads: CASSPYSDGYGYTF. CDR3 bases: TGTGCCAGCAGTCCCTACTCGGACGGCTATGGCTACACCTTC. The rearrangement uses TRBV12-3 or TRBV12-4 and TRBJ1-2; D unresolved. This CDR3 region has 14 residues. The V and J ends lost 5 bases and 4 bases respectively, with 14 bases between them.

By its share, this clonotype is large. This chain connects TRBV12-3 or TRBV12-4 to TRBJ1-2; weak D call: TRBD1 (5 bases). V lost 5 bases and J lost 5, with 18 bases in between. The CDR3 length is 15 residues. In DNA, the CDR3 is TGTGCCAGCAGTCCCGAGAGGGGTTCCGGGTATGGCTACACCTTC. It codes for CASSPERGSGYGYTF.

This clonotype counts as medium-sized. V usage is TRBV12-3 or TRBV12-4 and J usage is TRBJ1-2; D gene uncertain. The CDR3 has 13 residues. V shed 1 base and J shed 7 bases, with 10 bases lying between them. CDR3 nucleotide sequence: TGTGCCAGCAGTTTAGGCAGAAACAGTGGCTACACCTTC. It is translated as CASSLGRNSGYTF.

This clonotype is classed as medium-sized. The chain links TRBV12-3 or TRBV12-4 to TRBJ1-2; D not resolved. There are 11 residues in the CDR3. V gave up 10 bases and J gave up 4 bases, with 10 bases separating them. CDR3 sequence reads: CAIDKGYGYTF. The CDR3 coding sequence is TGTGCCATTGATAAGGGCTATGGCTACACCTTC.